This TCR beta chain stems from a study of blood T cell repertoires in COVID-19. Study context: The United States, Italy and Spain provided the acute and convalescent COVID-19 samples.

Sequencing was performed with immunoSEQ multiplex PCR; in TCRdb, only in-frame clones are kept and a portion is missing. This sample has fewer than 300,000 clones, with 84% found just once. This receptor was identified in a person aged 65-85 years with COVID-19, enrolled during active disease. Sequencing was done on a sample of peripheral blood.

CDR3 protein: CASSPPLLAGGANTGELFF. Here the CDR3 DNA reads TGTGCCAGCTCACCACCGTTACTAGCGGGAGGAGCGAACACCGGGGAGCTGTTTTTT. V gene TRBV18 combines with J gene TRBJ2-2; 12 nucleotides match TRBD2. With V trimmed by 0 bases and J by 0 bases, 5 bases remained unmatched. In germline, CDR1 is KGHSH, CDR2 LQKENI. This CDR3 comprises 19 residues.